These 2 T cell receptor beta chains were sequenced from one sample in a study of cytomegalovirus exposure and HLA in healthy donors. The PCR made use of 60 Vbeta and 13 Jbeta primers. The assay was immunoSEQ multiplex PCR, and TCRdb's table has in-frame clones only and misses some. The sample has under 200,000 clones, around 88% seen once. The sample was PBMCs. Receptors originate from a middle-aged man in good health and CMV-seropositive.

The rearrangement joins TRBV5-1 to TRBJ2-2; D is possibly TRBD2 (5 bases). The CDR3 has 16 amino acids. The V gene lost 4 bases and the J gene lost 0 bases, with 13 bases spanning the gap. Germline V lookup: CDR1 SGHRS, CDR2 YFSETQ. In DNA form, the CDR3 reads TGCGCCAGCAGCGGTCAACCGGGGTCGAACACCGGGGAGCTGTTTTTT. Translated: CASSGQPGSNTGELFF.

The chain links TRBV5-1 to TRBJ1-1; TRBD1 is a possible D gene (5 bases). Trimming left V 3 bases short and J 0 bases short, with 9 bases between. The CDR3 covers 14 residues. In germline, CDR1 is SGHRS, CDR2 YFSETQ. This chain's CDR3 is CASSSGILNTEAFF. The CDR3 DNA reads as TGCGCCAGCAGCTCAGGGATTTTGAACACTGAAGCTTTCTTT.